Sequencing of this T cell receptor (beta chain) was carried out in a study of T cell responses to AZD1222 COVID-19 vaccine. Notes on the study in general: Seropositive AZD1222 recipients at baseline numbered only five to seven. Close to half of all spike-specific TCRs reportedly target regions of the variants that are unmutated. Mapped onto spike, vaccine-associated CD4 TCRs spanned it and were dominant at 160-218 and 743-854.

The V segment lost 2 bases and the J segment 0 bases; nucleotides outside the gene matches: 4. The CDR3 contains 16 residues. Germline CDR1 reads GTSNPN; CDR2 reads SVGIG (reference sequence). Using immunoSEQ multiplex PCR, the repertoire was profiled, and TCRdb retains in-frame clones only, with some absent. The repertoire includes about 67,000 clones, about 83% of them detected once, and about 6% sits in the top ten. A note on this clone: Its specificity is unknown.

Recipients boosted at about 4 weeks or about 12 weeks are pooled. The sequence was obtained from an adult who received the AZD1222 COVID-19 vaccine. The chain is built from TRBV30 and TRBJ1-4; 9 bases map to TRBD1. This specimen was peripheral blood, taken 28 days after the second AZD1222 dose. CDR3 sequence: CAWSRTGGTTNEKLFF. CDR3 in DNA: TGTGCCTGGAGTAGAACAGGGGGCACAACTAATGAAAAACTGTTTTTT.